The present T cell receptor (beta chain) was sequenced within a study of CD8+ T cells in alopecia areata. Researchers picked out CD4+ and CD8+ T cells from PBMCs by sorting. A word on this clone: Its cognate antigen is unknown.

Germline loops: CDR1 LGHNA, CDR2 YSLEER. CDR3 length: 14 residues. Trimming took 3 bases from V and 3 from J; bases not matched to a gene: 3. Once RNA had been extracted, it was reverse transcribed into cDNA to act as the sequencing template. Profiling relied on immunoSEQ multiplex PCR, and the TCRdb table lists in-frame clones only, not all of them. The data contain about 110,000 clones, 59% of them singletons. Broader study findings: Scalp lesions, especially in alopecia totalis/universalis, had higher clonality than normal scalp. Scalp repertoires also include resident alphabeta T cells from normal skin.

V gene TRBV4-3 combines with J gene TRBJ1-2, with 8 bases that match TRBD1. Sequenced input: CD8+ T cells sorted from blood. The receptor was isolated from a human donor in good health. CDR3 in amino acids: CASSQYRGDYGYTF. CDR3 DNA: TGCGCCAGCAGCCAGTACAGGGGGGACTATGGCTACACCTTC.